This TCR beta chain was sequenced during a study of human T cells and chemical hapten exposure. Time point given: patch test 2, 6 weeks after DPC sensitization. Described treatment: therapeutic diphenylcyclopropenone sensitization with weekly scalp DPC. Unique molecular identifiers were attached to individual cDNA molecules within the library. TCRdb recomputed calls from the RACE reads with MiXCR, one row per CDR3 protein. The sample lists 40,000 to 45,000 distinct CDR3 sequences, more than 8.5% occurring once. V shed 3 bases, J shed 3 bases, and the junction held 3 bases outside the gene matches. This CDR3 is 14 amino acids long. Germline V CDR1 and CDR2: ENHRY, SYGVKD.

This sequence originates from a woman aged 40 to 55 with alopecia areata. Some clones in this sample may be carry-over from other donors' samples. This sample comprised whole blood, obtained in connection with sensitization to the hapten diphenylcyclopropenone (DPC). The V gene is TRBV10-3, the J gene TRBJ2-3, with 7 bases identical to TRBD1. The CDR3: CAISDDRETDTQYF. The CDR3 DNA follows: TGTGCCATCAGTGACGACAGGGAGACAGATACGCAGTATTTT.